These 27 T cell receptor beta chains were all obtained from the same sample, sequenced in a study of Graves' ophthalmopathy and Graves' hyperthyroidism. Amplification of the TCR beta CDR3 regions used RNA transcripts (as template). RT-PCR was first run with HTBI primers, then multiplex PCR in a second round. TCRdb called the multiplex PCR reads again in MiXCR, with one record for every CDR3 protein. The sample lists about 410,000 distinct CDR3 sequences; roughly 18% were seen once. The sequenced sample consisted of peripheral blood. These receptors were obtained from a woman aged 18-35 years with Graves' ophthalmopathy.

This clonotype was observed many times. V gene TRBV4-1 combines with J gene TRBJ1-5, with unresolved D. Deletions cut 0 bases from V and 6 bases from J, with 6 bases between. The germline V gene encodes CDR1 MGHRA and CDR2 YSYEKL. The CDR3 extends over 13 amino acids. This CDR3 is CASSQEVGQPQHF. The CDR3 coding sequence is TGCGCCAGCAGCCAAGAGGTCGGTCAGCCCCAGCATTTT.

Ten or more counts support this clonotype. V and J are TRBV20-1 and TRBJ1-3, with D uncertain. The ends were cut back, 6 bases at V and 4 bases at J, with 13 bases in the middle. Germline V CDR1 and CDR2: DFQATT, SNEGSKA (reference sequence). The length of the CDR3 is 13 residues. The CDR3 DNA reads as TGCAGTGCCGTCCCAGGTGCCGGAAACACCATATATTTT. It specifies CSAVPGAGNTIYF.

On this clonotype itself: With a much larger clone just one base away, this may be a read error. Likely a read error: the CDR3 ends without its conserved phenylalanine or tryptophan. This chain uses TRBV15 with TRBJ2-3; weak D call: TRBD1 (5 bases). The CDR3 consists of 15 residues. Deletions cut 1 base from V and 2 bases from J, with 10 bases between. The germline V gene has CDR1 LNHNV and CDR2 YYDKDF (reference sequence). The CDR3 is CATSRGQGNTDTQYL. Here the CDR3 DNA reads TGTGCCACCAGCAGAGGCCAGGGAAACACAGATACGCAGTATCTT.

This chain joins TRBV7-2 and TRBJ1-1; 7 nucleotides line up with TRBD1. Trimming took 4 bases from V and 7 from J; bases not matched to a gene: 9. In germline, CDR1 is SGHTA, CDR2 FQGNSA. This CDR3 spans 14 amino acids. CDR3 nucleotide sequence: TGTGCCAGCAGCTCCAGGGGGTTTGGGGGTGAAGCTTTCTTT. Protein: CASSSRGFGGEAFF.

This clonotype occurred many times. This chain connects TRBV30 to TRBJ2-4; no definite D call. Trimming cost V 0 bases and J 0 bases, with 9 bases left between them. Germline V CDR1 and CDR2: GTSNPN, SVGIG (reference sequence). The length of the CDR3 is 15 residues. The CDR3 is CAWSVPTVAKNIQYF. DNA for the CDR3: TGTGCCTGGAGTGTCCCCACAGTAGCCAAAAACATTCAGTACTTC. The full variable domain, with the rest looked up from reference TRBV30 and TRBJ2-4, is SQTIHQWPATLVQPVGSPLSLECTVEGTSNPNLYWYRQAAGRGLQLLFYSVGIGQISSEVPQNLSASRPQDRQFILSSKKLLLSDSGFYLCAWSVPTVAKNIQYFGAGTRLSVL.

In this sample, this clonotype turned up many times. The chain combines TRBV9 with TRBJ2-7, with 8 bases fitting TRBD1. Germline CDR1 reads SGDLS; CDR2 reads YYNGEE. Trimming took 4 bases from V and 3 from J; bases not matched to a gene: 9. The CDR3 consists of 15 residues. The chain's CDR3 is CASSPTGVADYEQYF. DNA for the CDR3: TGTGCCAGCAGCCCGACAGGGGTCGCCGACTACGAGCAGTACTTC. Full variable domain (missing parts from reference TRBV9 and TRBJ2-7): DSGVTQTPKHLITATGQRVTLRCSPRSGDLSVYWYQQSLDQGLQFLIQYYNGEERAKGNILERFSAQQFPDLHSELNLSSLELGDSALYFCASSPTGVADYEQYFGPGTRLTVT.

This rearrangement joins TRBV4-1 to TRBJ2-7; D unclear. CDR3 length: 12 residues. Germline loops: CDR1 MGHRA, CDR2 YSYEKL. V lost 0 bases, J lost 3 bases, and 3 bases lay in between. CDR3 nucleotide sequence: TGCGCCAGCAGCCAAGACCTCTACGAGCAGTACTTC. Its protein is CASSQDLYEQYF.

The table lists this clonotype with many counts. The chain is built from TRBV19 and TRBJ1-1; no reliable D call. This CDR3 has 14 amino acids. CDR1 is LNHDA and CDR2 is SQIVND in the germline V gene (reference sequence). V dropped 0 bases and J dropped 1 base, with 6 bases sitting between them. CDR3 sequence reads: CASSIDNGNTEAFF. The CDR3 nucleotides read TGTGCCAGTAGTATAGATAACGGGAACACTGAAGCTTTCTTT.

The chain is built from TRBV7-3 and TRBJ2-3; 7 nucleotides line up with TRBD1. The CDR3 covers 13 residues. Germline loops: CDR1 SGHTA, CDR2 FQGTGA. V shed 5 bases and J 7 bases; nucleotides not matched to a gene: 6. CDR3 bases: TGTGCCAGCAGCCCCCGGGACAGCTATACGCAGTATTTT. Encoded protein: CASSPRDSYTQYF.

This chain uses TRBV19 with TRBJ2-6, with D unresolved. The V end was cut by 11 bases, the J end by 2 bases, with 16 bases between. This CDR3 spans 15 amino acids. In germline, CDR1 is LNHDA, CDR2 SQIVND (reference sequence). The CDR3 protein is CAASRLLAGANVLTF. The DNA for the CDR3 is TGTGCCGCGAGCCGCCTTTTGGCTGGGGCCAACGTCCTGACTTTC.

This clonotype appeared many times. This may come from a read error, since a much larger clone is one base off. V gene TRBV6-2 or TRBV6-3 combines with J gene TRBJ1-1, with 8 bases fitting TRBD1. The J segment lost 3 bases and the V segment lost 9 bases, leaving 6 bases of the junction unmatched. Germline CDR1 MNHEY, CDR2 SVGEGT. CDR3 size: 13 residues. The CDR3 is CASKDREDTEAFF. The CDR3 DNA reads as TGTGCCAGTAAGGACAGGGAGGACACTGAAGCTTTCTTT.

This clonotype was counted at least ten times. The chain links TRBV18 to TRBJ1-1, with TRBD1 matching over 9 bases. The J segment lost 4 bases and the V segment lost 3 bases, leaving 3 bases of the junction unmatched. The germline gives CDR1 KGHSH, CDR2 LQKENI. This CDR3 region has 14 residues. CDR3: CASSPGTGSTEAFF. The CDR3 region has the DNA TGTGCCAGCTCACCCGGGACAGGGAGCACTGAAGCTTTCTTT.

In this sample, this clonotype turned up many times. V and J are TRBV6-1 and TRBJ1-1; 7 bases are a match to TRBD1. The CDR3 is 13 amino acids. Germline values: CDR1 MNHNS, CDR2 SASEGT. V lost 10 bases, J lost 4 bases, and 9 bases stayed unmatched. The DNA of the CDR3 is TGTGCCACCCTCAGGGGGGTTGGCACTGAAGCTTTCTTT. Translating it yields CATLRGVGTEAFF.

At least ten counts were recorded for this clonotype. This chain links TRBV6-5 with TRBJ1-6; D may be TRBD1 (6 bases). V was trimmed by 5 bases and J by 0 bases, leaving 14 bases between them. Per germline, CDR1 MNHEY and CDR2 SVGAGI. CDR3 length equals 17 residues. Here the CDR3 reads CASSNRQERSYNSPLHF. The CDR3, as DNA: TGTGCCAGCAGTAACCGACAGGAGCGCTCCTATAATTCACCCCTCCACTTT.

This clonotype was counted only a few times. The chain employs TRBV27 and TRBJ1-1; D is perhaps TRBD1 (6 bases). Germline loops: CDR1 MNHEY, CDR2 SMNVEV (reference sequence). This CDR3 comprises 14 residues. V lost 0 bases and J 5 bases, leaving 10 bases between the germline ends. CDR3 DNA: TGTGCCAGCAGTTTATCACAGGGTTGGACTGAAGCTTTCTTT. It translates to CASSLSQGWTEAFF.

This clonotype was picked up many times. This chain links TRBV5-1 with TRBJ2-7; no firm D call. Germline CDR1 reads SGHRS; CDR2 reads YFSETQ. The CDR3 length is 11 residues. V was shortened by 3 bases and J by 7 bases, with 8 bases between the two germline ends. CDR3: CASSWGEEQYF. CDR3 in DNA: TGCGCCAGCAGCTGGGGTGAGGAGCAGTACTTC.

In its sample, this clonotype was seen many times. The chain has TRBV11-3 and TRBJ1-2; 11 nucleotides agree with TRBD1. Germline CDR1 SGHNT, CDR2 YENEEA. Trimming cost V 5 bases and J 1 base; bases outside gene matches: 12. The CDR3 is 18 residues long. CDR3 protein: CASSPLGQGEVFNYGYTF. The CDR3 nucleotides are TGTGCCAGCAGCCCGCTGGGACAGGGGGAAGTTTTTAACTATGGCTACACCTTC.

This clonotype was observed many times. The chain employs TRBV28 and TRBJ2-7; D unresolved. This CDR3 contains 16 residues. V was shortened by 3 bases and J by 0 bases, with 15 bases between the two germline ends. Germline loops: CDR1 MDHEN, CDR2 SYDVKM. The CDR3 is CASSFLTDVSSYEQYF. The CDR3, as DNA: TGTGCCAGCAGTTTCCTGACGGACGTGAGCTCCTACGAGCAGTACTTC.

This clonotype has at least ten counts. CDR3 nucleotides: TGTGCCGTCTGGGACAGGGCCTACGAGCAGTACTTC. Translated: CAVWDRAYEQYF. The chain combines TRBV2 with TRBJ2-7; 9 positions match TRBD1. The germline V gene has CDR1 SNHLY and CDR2 FYNNEI. With 11 bases clipped from V and 2 bases from J, the junction kept 4 bases outside the gene matches. The CDR3 has 12 residues.

This clonotype was seen at least ten times. This sequence joins TRBV12-3 or TRBV12-4 and TRBJ1-5, with 7 bases fitting TRBD1. V gave up 6 bases and J gave up 8 bases; unmatched junction bases: 7. The CDR3 covers 13 residues. DNA of the CDR3: TGTGCCAGCAGCCAGGGGGTCGTGGAGCCCCAGCATTTT. Translating gives CASSQGVVEPQHF.

This chain connects TRBV20-1 to TRBJ2-5, with 9 bases fitting TRBD2. CDR1 is DFQATT, CDR2 SNEGSKA, per germline (reference sequence). CDR3 length equals 11 residues. DNA for the CDR3: TGCAGCCTGCGGGGGGGCGAGACCCAGTACTTC. It encodes CSLRGGETQYF.

The chain has TRBV28 and TRBJ1-2, with a weak D call TRBD1 (6 bases). Germline lookup yields CDR1 MDHEN and CDR2 SYDVKM. V dropped 3 bases and J dropped 1 base, with 15 bases sitting between them. The CDR3 extends over 16 amino acids. CDR3 in amino acids: CASSFMGAIFNYGYTF. CDR3 coding DNA: TGTGCCAGCAGTTTTATGGGGGCGATATTTAACTATGGCTACACCTTC.

This clonotype was seen a single time. A clone one base away is much larger, so this may be a read error. This sequence joins TRBV9 and TRBJ2-2, with 8 bases lining up with TRBD1. The germline V gene encodes CDR1 SGDLS and CDR2 YYNGEE. The CDR3 loop spans 18 amino acids. The DNA for the CDR3 is TGTGCCAGGAGCGTAGAAACAACCGGGACAGGGAACACCGGGGAGCTGTTTTTT. It codes for CARSVETTGTGNTGELFF.

The table lists this clonotype with many counts. V and J are TRBV4-1 and TRBJ1-5, with TRBD1 matching 10 bases. The CDR3 is 20 amino acids. Germline CDR1 and CDR2: MGHRA and YSYEKL. Trimming at V came to 0 bases and at J to 9 bases, leaving 20 bases not matched to a gene. The CDR3 region has the DNA TGCGCCAGCAGCCAAGATTCTGGGGACCGGACAGGGGGAATATTTGGGCCCCAGCATTTT. Residues: CASSQDSGDRTGGIFGPQHF.

The V gene is TRBV7-8, the J gene TRBJ2-5; 8 bases line up with TRBD1. Trimming took 5 bases from V and 1 from J; bases not matched to a gene: 3. CDR3 length equals 14 residues. Germline CDR1 reads SGHVS; CDR2 reads FQNEAQ. The CDR3 is CASSRQGPQETQYF. CDR3 DNA: TGTGCCAGCAGCAGACAGGGGCCCCAAGAGACCCAGTACTTC. The full variable domain, in which reference TRBV7-8 and TRBJ2-5 provide the parts outside the CDR3, is GAGVSQSPRYKVAKRGQDVALRCDPISGHVSLFWYQQALGQGPEFLTYFQNEAQLDKSGLPSDRFFAERPEGSVSTLKIQRTQQEDSAVYLCASSRQGPQETQYFGPGTRLLVL.

This clonotype was observed many times. The CDR3 spells CSASGDRGLGETQYF. The CDR3 DNA follows: TGCAGTGCTAGTGGCGACAGGGGGCTTGGAGAGACCCAGTACTTC. The J gene is TRBJ2-5, the V gene TRBV20-1; 10 nucleotides agree with TRBD1. V lost 3 bases to trimming and J lost 4 bases; unmatched junction nucleotides: 8. Per the germline V gene, CDR1 is DFQATT and CDR2 is SNEGSKA (reference sequence). The CDR3 consists of 15 residues.

In DNA, the CDR3 is TGTGCCAGCACTAGGGTAGGCGAGCAGTACTTC. Encoded protein: CASTRVGEQYF. J is TRBJ2-7 and V is TRBV28; D call uncertain. The length of the CDR3 is 11 residues. Trimming pared 7 bases from V and 6 bases from J, leaving 10 bases between. From germline, CDR1 is MDHEN and CDR2 SYDVKM.